This T cell receptor beta chain comes out of a study of blood T cell repertoires in COVID-19. Study overall: PBMCs, B-cell-depleted T cells, or T cells were the source of the cDNA or gDNA that made up the material.

Authors' data handling: Nucleated cell number was recorded as an estimate derived from reference gene primer amplification. Profiled with immunoSEQ multiplex PCR; TCRdb holds only in-frame clones, not every one. V, J and clone size derive from that table, while D and trimming were established from the DNA sequence. The sample holds approximately 250,000 clones, approximately 86% seen once. CDR3 size: 13 residues. V was clipped by 4 bases and J by 4 bases, with 12 bases between them. The V gene's germline CDR1 is SGHDT and CDR2 YYEEEE. V gene TRBV5-6 combines with J gene TRBJ2-7; TRBD2 might be the D (5 bases). Source material: peripheral blood. The receptor was derived from a middle-aged man with active or convalescent COVID-19. The CDR3 loop reads CASSPGNSYEQYF. The DNA of the CDR3 is TGTGCCAGCAGCCCGGGGAATTCATACGAGCAGTACTTC.